This T cell receptor beta chain was found in a study of long-term antiretroviral therapy in people with HIV. Study-wide results and caveats: Blood sampling spanned 2004 to 2017, possibly under older ART regimens.

Survey-level immunoSEQ v3.0 assays were run. Sequencing aimed at roughly 40,000-55,000 T-cell genomes per sample. Assay: immunoSEQ multiplex PCR; the TCRdb copy retains only in-frame clones and omits some. The sample lists 25,000 to 35,000 clones, roughly 90% occurring once. Remarks on this clone: The antigen is not known.

V was pared by 4 bases and J by 8 bases, with 11 bases between. Germline V gives CDR1 WNHNN, CDR2 SYGVQD (reference sequence). This CDR3 has 12 amino acids. Each contributor possessed a minimum of one pre-ART and a minimum of two post-ART PBMC samples. Each sample contained about 0.9-10 million cryopreserved PBMC, thawed before DNA extraction. V usage is TRBV10-1 and J usage is TRBJ1-1; weak D call: TRBD1 (5 bases). Here the sequenced sample was unsorted PBMCs, taken 1.8 years after starting antiretroviral therapy. The TCR comes from a woman between 18 and 30 years old with HIV. The CDR3 is CASSVGETEAFF. In nucleotides, the CDR3 is TGCGCCAGCAGTGTGGGGGAAACCGAAGCTTTCTTT.